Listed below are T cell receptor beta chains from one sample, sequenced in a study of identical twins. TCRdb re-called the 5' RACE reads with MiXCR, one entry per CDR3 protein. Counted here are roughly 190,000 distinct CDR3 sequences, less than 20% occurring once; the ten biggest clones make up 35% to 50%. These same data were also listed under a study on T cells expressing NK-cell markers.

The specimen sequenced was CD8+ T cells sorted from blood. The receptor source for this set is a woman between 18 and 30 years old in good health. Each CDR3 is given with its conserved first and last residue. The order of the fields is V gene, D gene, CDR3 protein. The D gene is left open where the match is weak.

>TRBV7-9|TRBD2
CASSSIAGGSSYNEQFF
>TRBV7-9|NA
CASSFLAANEQFF
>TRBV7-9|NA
CASSPPVHSNQFF
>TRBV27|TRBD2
CASSLSWSASGLSYNEQFF
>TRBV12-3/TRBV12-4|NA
CASNVTPGAEAFF
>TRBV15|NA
CATSGEAGALEQYF
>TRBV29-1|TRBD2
CSVLAGTGTGELFF
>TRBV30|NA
CAWSAGRQPQHF
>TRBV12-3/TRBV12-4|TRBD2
CASSLTSGLPTGELFF
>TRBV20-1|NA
CSATHGSGATSYEQYF
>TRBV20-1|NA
CSAEGPVPEAFF
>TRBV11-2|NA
CASSLVPGGRDEQFF
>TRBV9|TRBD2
CASSTTSGTGNEQFF
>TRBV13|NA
CASTTKGPGELFF
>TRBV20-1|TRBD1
CSARVPSGTEKYRNQPQHF
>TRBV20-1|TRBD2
CSAPGTSEDTQYF
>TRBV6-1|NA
CASSRVEGDYGYTF
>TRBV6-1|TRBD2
CASSEISGSHEQYF
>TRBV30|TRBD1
CAWSYRDRESYEQYF
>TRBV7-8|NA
CASSSEDQISTDTQYF
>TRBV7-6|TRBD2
CASSLRLAGATGELFF
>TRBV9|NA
CASSDGYGYTF
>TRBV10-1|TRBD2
CASSESSGAGTDTQYF
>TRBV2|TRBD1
CASRRDRGRTDTQYF
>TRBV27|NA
CASSLIGVWEQFF
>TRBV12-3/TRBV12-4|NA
CASRGEKVGELFF
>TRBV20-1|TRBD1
CSATLGTGLFQETQYF
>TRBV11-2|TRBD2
CASSSPTSGVLYEQYF
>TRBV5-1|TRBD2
CASSFRGLAGTGELFF
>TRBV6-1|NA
CASRGLVEKLFF
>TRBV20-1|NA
CSARSIFGGALDTQYF
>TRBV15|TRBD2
CAPTRGGRKNIQYF
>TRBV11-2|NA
CASTSPWGRTDTQYF
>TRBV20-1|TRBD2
CSAPGGKTSGAYEQYF
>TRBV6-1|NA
CASTEKTASGANVLTF
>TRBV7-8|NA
CASSLGRPLSFYGYTF
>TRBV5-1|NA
CASSSTSTEAFF
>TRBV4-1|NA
CASSQDSLREDQPQHF
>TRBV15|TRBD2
CATSRGISGVAGELFF
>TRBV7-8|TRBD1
CASSLGQGPSYEQYF
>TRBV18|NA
CASSPLDGQETQYF
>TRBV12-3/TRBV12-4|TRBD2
CASSTPSGRAREETQYF
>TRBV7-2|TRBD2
CASSPSGPTGELFF
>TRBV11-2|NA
CASSLGELRGRSLNEQFF
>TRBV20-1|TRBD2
CSARGRGGRVTDEQYF